Described below is a single T cell receptor beta chain sequence and its context. Its antigen is not known. This sample was included in a study of T cells in Graves' hyperthyroidism and ophthalmopathy. Study overall: Peripheral blood was taken when the disease was first diagnosed, before any treatment began. Findings and limits, study-wide: Stable hyperthyroidism and ophthalmopathy were separated using 13 V-J signatures.

The investigators amplified TCR beta CDR3 regions from RNA transcripts. The study used the HTBI primer set for a first-round RT-PCR of the TCR CDR3. Each CDR3 protein is one row after TCRdb ran MiXCR on the multiplex PCR reads. Here the sample spans 360,000 or so distinct CDR3 sequences, around 15% being singletons. V lost 1 base, J lost 5 bases, and 8 bases lay in between. The CDR3 has 13 amino acids. Germline values: CDR1 SGHVS, CDR2 FNYEAQ. The sequencing sample was made of blood. This sequence joins TRBV7-6 and TRBJ1-1; D remains ambiguous. The TCR sequence derives from a woman aged 60-70 years with Graves' ophthalmopathy. This CDR3 reads CASSLGQATEAFF. The CDR3 DNA is TGTGCCAGCAGCTTAGGGCAGGCGACTGAAGCTTTCTTT.